The 26 T cell receptor beta chains below were found in one sample sequenced in a study of T cells in Graves' hyperthyroidism and ophthalmopathy. Researchers amplified the TCR beta CDR3 regions from RNA transcripts. The HTBI primer set served for first-round RT-PCR of the TCR CDR3. Each CDR3 protein is one row after TCRdb ran MiXCR on the multiplex PCR reads. The table records approximately 600,000 distinct CDR3 sequences, about 15% of them present only once. Sequencing was done on a sample of blood. The receptors shown here come from a woman aged 25 to 39 with Graves' hyperthyroidism that later progressed to Graves' ophthalmopathy.

The table lists this clonotype with many counts. V and J are TRBV6-1 and TRBJ1-6; D gene uncertain. The V end was cut by 5 bases, the J end by 14 bases, with 19 bases between. The CDR3 is made up of 14 amino acids. From germline, CDR1 is MNHNS and CDR2 SASEGT. The CDR3 sequence is CASSSRSPKDALHF. The CDR3 DNA follows: TGTGCCAGCAGTTCCCGGTCGCCCAAGGACGCCCTCCACTTT.

This clonotype was detected many times. The rearrangement uses TRBV29-1 and TRBJ2-1; 10 nucleotides match TRBD2. Per germline, CDR1 SQVTM and CDR2 ANQGSEA. The CDR3 is made up of 18 amino acids. V shed 0 bases and J 4 bases; nucleotides not matched to a gene: 12. The CDR3 loop reads CSVEERVTSGLVYNEQFF. The CDR3, as DNA: TGCAGCGTTGAAGAGAGGGTGACTAGCGGGCTGGTTTACAATGAGCAGTTCTTC.

In this sample, this clonotype turned up a few times. The chain links TRBV4-2 to TRBJ2-5, with D possibly being TRBD2 (6 bases). V shed 1 base and J shed 4 bases, with 13 bases lying between them. The germline V gene has CDR1 LGHNA and CDR2 YNFKEQ. The CDR3 length is 15 residues. The CDR3 nucleotides read TGTGCCAGCAGCCAAGGAGGAGGGAAGCGAGAGACCCAGTACTTC. It yields the protein CASSQGGGKRETQYF.

At least ten counts were recorded for this clonotype. This sequence joins TRBV7-3 and TRBJ2-7; 8 nucleotides line up with TRBD2. Per the germline V gene, CDR1 is SGHTA and CDR2 is FQGTGA. The V segment lost 5 bases and the J segment 4 bases; nucleotides outside the gene matches: 10. This CDR3 region has 15 residues. CDR3 DNA: TGTGCCAGCAGCCCGGTGACTAGCGTTGGGTACGAGCAGTACTTC. Protein sequence: CASSPVTSVGYEQYF.

This sequence joins TRBV6-2 or TRBV6-3 and TRBJ2-3; 8 positions agree with TRBD2. After removal of 6 bases from V and 4 bases from J, the junction contained 6 bases not matched to a gene. Germline CDR1 reads MNHEY; CDR2 reads SVGEGT. This CDR3 is built from 14 residues. The CDR3 region has the DNA TGTGCCAGCAGCCGAGCGGGAGCGGCAGATACGCAGTATTTT. Its translation: CASSRAGAADTQYF.

This clonotype was counted between two and nine times. The chain employs TRBV6-4 and TRBJ2-1; D might be TRBD2 (6 bases). The V end lost 7 bases, the J end lost 0 bases, and 13 bases lay between the germline ends. CDR1 is MRHNA and CDR2 is SNTAGT in the germline V gene. CDR3 size: 15 residues. Here the CDR3 DNA reads TGTGCCAGCACATCTAGCGTGAGCTCCTACAATGAGCAGTTCTTC. Its protein product is CASTSSVSSYNEQFF.

This clonotype was found many times. Relative to the germline gene, one junction end is altered; a read error may explain this. The V gene is TRBV12-3 or TRBV12-4, the J gene TRBJ2-3; 7 nucleotides align to TRBD2. The CDR3 is made up of 16 amino acids. CDR3 in DNA: TGTGCCAGCAACCCCTCGACAGCGGGAAGATTAGATACGCAATATTTT. Its translation: CASNPSTAGRLDTQYF.

Ten or more counts support this clonotype. This chain joins TRBV14 and TRBJ2-2; D gene unclear. In germline, CDR1 is SGHDN, CDR2 FVKESK. The CDR3 is made up of 15 amino acids. V lost 4 bases, J lost 2 bases, and 11 bases lay in between. The CDR3 sequence is CASSRQGPNTGELFF. The CDR3 DNA follows: TGTGCCAGCAGCCGCCAAGGTCCAAACACCGGGGAGCTGTTTTTT.

Concerning this clonotype itself: A much larger clone lies a single base off, so this may be a read error. The gene calls are TRBV6-1 and TRBJ1-4; TRBD1 matches 7 bases. Germline values: CDR1 MNHNS, CDR2 SASEGT. This CDR3 is 13 amino acids long. CDR3 loop: CSSSPDRDRKLFF. In nucleotides, the CDR3 is TGTTCCAGCAGTCCCGACAGGGACCGAAAACTGTTTTTT.

V is TRBV4-1 and J is TRBJ1-1, with D unresolved. CDR1 is MGHRA, CDR2 YSYEKL, per germline. The V end lost 0 bases, the J end lost 7 bases, and 15 bases lay between the germline ends. This CDR3 is 15 amino acids long. The CDR3 nucleotides are TGCGCCAGCAGCCAAGATAGTCCAGGTGCTTTTGAAGCTTTCTTT. It specifies CASSQDSPGAFEAFF.

In this sample, this clonotype turned up many times. V is TRBV27 and J is TRBJ1-1; D is unclear. The CDR3 extends over 14 amino acids. Looked up from germline, CDR1 is MNHEY and CDR2 is SMNVEV (reference sequence). V lost 0 bases and J 6 bases, leaving 11 bases between the germline ends. DNA for the CDR3: TGTGCCAGCAGTTTATCGTCAGGTCTGTCTGAAGCTTTCTTT. This codes for CASSLSSGLSEAFF.

This clonotype was detected ten times or more. This sequence joins TRBV30 and TRBJ2-1; maybe TRBD1 (6 bases). This CDR3 comprises 10 residues. The V and J ends lost 2 bases and 13 bases respectively, with 9 bases between them. The germline CDR1 and CDR2 sequences are GTSNPN and SVGIG (reference sequence). CDR3 sequence: CAWSRDIQFF. CDR3 sequence (DNA): TGTGCCTGGAGTAGGGACATACAGTTCTTC.

Many counts were recorded for this clonotype. This sequence joins TRBV10-3 and TRBJ1-5, with D uncertain. The germline gives CDR1 ENHRY, CDR2 SYGVKD. Trimming left V 0 bases short and J 1 base short, with 13 bases between. The CDR3 contains 17 residues. The CDR3 bases are TGTGCCATCAGTGAGTCCCCCCCTACGGGAAGCAATCAGCCCCAGCATTTT. Translating gives CAISESPPTGSNQPQHF.

This clonotype was observed many times. The chain couples TRBV30 to TRBJ1-1, with D hard to call. The ends were cut back, 5 bases at V and 5 bases at J, with 12 bases in the middle. The CDR3 has 12 amino acids. Germline V gives CDR1 GTSNPN, CDR2 SVGIG (reference sequence). The CDR3 nucleotides are TGTGCCTGGTGTAAGGGATGGACTGAAGCTTTCTTT. Translating gives CAWCKGWTEAFF. Complete variable domain (other parts from reference TRBV30 and TRBJ1-1): SQTIHQWPATLVQPVGSPLSLECTVEGTSNPNLYWYRQAAGRGLQLLFYSVGIGQISSEVPQNLSASRPQDRQFILSSKKLLLSDSGFYLCAWCKGWTEAFFGQGTRLTVV.

In its sample, this clonotype was seen many times. The V and J genes are TRBV12-3 or TRBV12-4 and TRBJ2-3; 13 bases align to TRBD2. J lost 0 bases, V lost 6 bases, and 12 bases had no gene match. This CDR3 region has 19 residues. The CDR3 nucleotides are TGTGCCAGCAGGTCGGGACTAGCGGGGATGGGTCATAGCACAGATACGCAGTATTTT. Protein sequence: CASRSGLAGMGHSTDTQYF.

This clonotype occurred a few times. CDR3: CASSSAGAGGETQYF. The CDR3 DNA is TGTGCCAGCAGCTCCGCGGGGGCGGGGGGAGAGACCCAGTACTTC. The rearrangement joins TRBV7-9 to TRBJ2-5, with 8 bases aligning to TRBD2. CDR3 length equals 15 residues. Per the germline V gene, CDR1 is SEHNR and CDR2 is FQNEAQ (reference sequence). Germline trimming cut 4 bases from V and 4 bases from J; bases unmatched to any gene: 8. The entire variable domain, with the rest obtained from reference TRBV7-9 and TRBJ2-5, is as follows: DTGVSQNPRHKITKRGQNVTFRCDPISEHNRLYWYRQTLGQGPEFLTYFQNEAQLEKSRLLSDRFSAERPKGSFSTLEIQRTEQGDSAMYLCASSSAGAGGETQYFGPGTRLLVL.

With regard to this clonotype: A read error may produce the germline difference seen at one junction end. The CDR3 loop is CASSLPRGGVNNKQFF. As DNA, the CDR3 is TGTGCCAGCAGTTTACCCCGGGGGGGGGTGAACAATAAGCAGTTCTTC. J is TRBJ2-1 and V is TRBV27, with 8 positions matching TRBD2. Germline values: CDR1 MNHEY, CDR2 SMNVEV (reference sequence). The CDR3 has 16 residues.

This clonotype was recorded many times. The chain carries TRBV7-3 and TRBJ1-1, with 12 bases that match TRBD1. In germline, CDR1 is SGHTA, CDR2 FQGTGA. V lost 5 bases to trimming and J lost 5 bases; unmatched junction nucleotides: 6. This CDR3 region has 15 residues. CDR3 loop: CASSLGTGGATEAFF. The CDR3, as DNA: TGTGCCAGCAGCCTGGGGACAGGGGGCGCGACTGAAGCTTTCTTT.

This clonotype was recorded many times. The chain recombines TRBV5-1 with TRBJ2-2; TRBD1 is a possible D gene (5 bases). Trimming stripped 9 bases from V and 4 bases from J, with 19 bases between. The germline CDR1 and CDR2 sequences are SGHRS and YFSETQ. The CDR3 is 15 amino acids. CDR3 protein: CATFRGAFGTGELFF. The CDR3 region has the DNA TGCGCCACCTTCCGTGGGGCTTTTGGCACCGGGGAGCTGTTTTTT.

This clonotype was counted ten times or more. This chain uses TRBV28 with TRBJ1-5; no definite D call. This CDR3 spans 15 amino acids. Germline V lookup: CDR1 MDHEN, CDR2 SYDVKM. Trimming removed 3 bases at V and 7 bases at J, with 16 bases between. The CDR3 DNA follows: TGTGCCAGCAGTTTGGGTACAGAGGGATGGCAGCCCCAGCATTTT. Amino acid sequence: CASSLGTEGWQPQHF.

This clonotype was found a few times. The rearrangement links TRBV7-9 to TRBJ1-2; no definite D call. V gave up 7 bases and J gave up 8 bases, with 20 bases separating them. Germline-derived CDR1 and CDR2 are SEHNR and FQNEAQ (reference sequence). The CDR3 contains 14 residues. CDR3 nucleotides: TGTGCCAGCATTAAAATGGCTCCGGAGGTGGGCTACACCTTC. Its translation: CASIKMAPEVGYTF.

This clonotype came up many times. The chain carries TRBV6-2 or TRBV6-3 and TRBJ2-5; TRBD2 matches 13 bases. CDR1 and CDR2 from the germline V gene are MNHEY and SVGEGT. Trimming cost V 2 bases and J 5 bases; bases outside gene matches: 5. The CDR3 is 16 residues long. CDR3 bases: TGTGCCAGCAGTTACGTGACTAGCGGGAGGATGGAGACCCAGTACTTC. This sequence encodes CASSYVTSGRMETQYF.

The table lists this clonotype with many counts. The rearrangement uses TRBV4-3 and TRBJ2-3; unclear D gene. Between the trimmed V and J ends, which lost 0 bases and 3 bases, there was a span of 13 bases. The CDR3 totals 16 residues. Looked up from germline, CDR1 is LGHNA and CDR2 is YSLEER. Here the CDR3 reads CASSQESGFLTDTQYF. CDR3 DNA sequence: TGCGCCAGCAGCCAAGAGTCTGGGTTCCTAACAGATACGCAGTATTTT.

This clonotype was seen at least ten times. The chain joins TRBV19 to TRBJ2-1, with 14 bases matching TRBD2. V shed 7 bases, J shed 7 bases, and the junction held 3 bases outside the gene matches. The CDR3 length is 14 residues. CDR1 is LNHDA, CDR2 SQIVND, per germline (reference sequence). CDR3 sequence (DNA): TGTGCCAGTATGAGGACTAGCGGGAGGAATGAGCAGTTCTTC. Its translation: CASMRTSGRNEQFF.

This clonotype has at least ten counts. V and J are TRBV27 and TRBJ2-3, with TRBD2 matching over 13 bases. CDR3 length: 15 residues. V was clipped by 8 bases and J by 4 bases; unmatched bases: 6. Looked up from germline, CDR1 is MNHEY and CDR2 is SMNVEV (reference sequence). CDR3 nucleotides: TGTGCCAGCTTCGGACTAGCGGGAGAAGCAGATACGCAGTATTTT. Residues: CASFGLAGEADTQYF.

The chain carries TRBV6-2 or TRBV6-3 and TRBJ2-3; no clear D gene. Trimming shortened V by 2 bases and J by 4 bases, and 7 bases separated the two germline ends. The CDR3 has 13 amino acids. From germline, CDR1 is MNHEY and CDR2 SVGEGT. The DNA of the CDR3 is TGTGCCAGCAGTTACGTCGCCCCAGATACGCAGTATTTT. Translated: CASSYVAPDTQYF.